A single sample gave rise to the 13 T cell receptor beta chains below, sequenced in a study of T cell responses to AZD1222 COVID-19 vaccine. The table came from immunoSEQ multiplex PCR; TCRdb's copy has only in-frame clones and leaves some out. The sample consists of more than 150,000 clones, approximately 91% of them appearing once. This sample comprised peripheral blood, obtained on day 0 of AZD1222 vaccination. The receptors stem from an adult in good health.

In this sample, this clone turned up once. The chain joins TRBV28 to TRBJ1-2, with D possibly matching TRBD1 (6 bases). The V and J ends lost 4 bases and 4 bases respectively, with 16 bases between them. Looked up from germline, CDR1 is MDHEN and CDR2 is SYDVKM. This CDR3 contains 15 residues. CDR3: CASSSWRQEAYGYTF. CDR3 coding DNA: TGTGCCAGCAGTTCCTGGCGACAGGAGGCCTATGGCTACACCTTC.

The rearrangement uses TRBV3-1 (or the pseudogene TRBV3-2) and TRBJ1-2; D may be TRBD1 (6 bases). CDR3 length: 19 residues. Trimming cost V 0 bases and J 3 bases, with 23 bases left between them. Per the germline V gene, CDR1 is LGHDT and CDR2 is YNNKEL (reference sequence). The CDR3 nucleotides are TGTGCCAGCAGCCAAGATCTCTCTCAAACAGGGTTTTTGGACTATGGCTACACCTTC. Its protein is CASSQDLSQTGFLDYGYTF.

The chain links TRBV6-2 or TRBV6-3 to TRBJ1-1; 9 positions match TRBD1. The CDR3 is 16 amino acids. Trimming cost V 4 bases and J 5 bases; bases outside gene matches: 11. Per the germline V gene, CDR1 is MNHEY and CDR2 is SVGEGT. The CDR3 DNA sequence: TGTGCCAGCAGTTTCGCCCGGGACAGGGTCGGGACTGAAGCTTTCTTT. Its translation is CASSFARDRVGTEAFF.

The V call is TRBV6-4, the J call TRBJ1-6; D possibly corresponds to TRBD1 (5 bases). Germline assignment: CDR1 MRHNA and CDR2 SNTAGT. Between the trimmed V and J ends, which lost 8 bases and 13 bases, there was a span of 18 bases. The CDR3 extends over 13 amino acids. CDR3 protein: CASAEGTFQPLHF. The CDR3 DNA reads as TGTGCCAGCGCAGAAGGGACCTTTCAGCCCCTCCACTTT.

A note on this clone: Sequence at one end of the junction differs from germline and may be a read error. J is TRBJ2-1 and V is TRBV2; 7 nucleotides line up with TRBD1. This CDR3 region has 11 residues. CDR1 SNHLY and CDR2 FYNNEI come from the germline V gene. The CDR3 sequence is CASREGTVPFF. CDR3 in DNA: TGTGCCAGCAGAGAAGGGACAGTTCCGTTCTTC.

This clone was detected once. J is TRBJ2-3 and V is TRBV10-1; D gene ambiguous. CDR3 length: 12 amino acids. The V and J ends lost 7 bases and 2 bases respectively, with 7 bases between them. Germline V gives CDR1 WNHNN, CDR2 SYGVQD (reference sequence). The CDR3 loop is CASNNYTDTQYF. The CDR3 bases are TGCGCCAGCAACAACTACACAGATACGCAGTATTTT.

This chain joins TRBV2 and TRBJ2-7, with TRBD1 matching over 11 bases. The CDR3 has 13 residues. Per the germline V gene, CDR1 is SNHLY and CDR2 is FYNNEI. Losses at the gene ends were 9 bases for V and 3 bases for J; bases not matched to a gene: 4. Here the CDR3 reads CARRTGGSYEQYF. For the CDR3, the DNA is TGTGCCAGACGGACAGGGGGCAGCTACGAGCAGTACTTC.

The chain combines TRBV5-1 with TRBJ1-5; D is unresolved. Deletions cut 4 bases from V and 0 bases from J, with 11 bases between. This CDR3 has 15 amino acids. The germline CDR1 and CDR2 sequences are SGHRS and YFSETQ. The CDR3 DNA is TGCGCCAGCAGCCGGAGCGGCAGTAGCAATCAGCCCCAGCATTTT. Amino acids: CASSRSGSSNQPQHF.

The V call is TRBV2, the J call TRBJ2-7; weak D call: TRBD1 (5 bases). This CDR3 has 12 amino acids. The germline gives CDR1 SNHLY, CDR2 FYNNEI. V shed 3 bases and J shed 4 bases, with 7 bases lying between them. CDR3 amino acids: CASSDRAYEQYF. Here the CDR3 DNA reads TGTGCCAGCAGTGACAGGGCTTACGAGCAGTACTTC.

In this sample, this clone turned up once. The rearrangement links TRBV6-5 to TRBJ2-7; D is perhaps TRBD2 (6 bases). The V end was cut by 5 bases, the J end by 3 bases, with 17 bases between. Germline-derived CDR1 and CDR2 are MNHEY and SVGAGI. CDR3 size: 15 residues. CDR3 sequence: CASSPRGNPLYEQYF. DNA of the CDR3: TGTGCCAGCAGTCCCCGGGGGAATCCCCTCTACGAGCAGTACTTC.

The V and J genes are TRBV11-3 and TRBJ2-7, with TRBD1 identical over 9 bases. The CDR3 runs 15 residues. V lost 1 base, J lost 5 bases, and 6 bases stayed unmatched. Germline CDR1 reads SGHNT; CDR2 reads YENEEA. The CDR3 reads CASSLVGQGRDEQYF. The CDR3 DNA follows: TGTGCCAGCAGCTTAGTAGGACAGGGGAGGGACGAGCAGTACTTC.

This sequence joins TRBV27 and TRBJ2-7; TRBD2 agrees at 7 bases. This CDR3 has 15 amino acids. V lost 5 bases, J lost 6 bases, and 13 bases stayed unmatched. The germline V gene has CDR1 MNHEY and CDR2 SMNVEV (reference sequence). The CDR3 here is CASSHPGGGVGEQYF. The CDR3 region has the DNA TGTGCCAGCAGTCACCCGGGGGGAGGCGTCGGCGAGCAGTACTTC.

This chain uses TRBV6-5 with TRBJ1-1; D remains unclear. The CDR3 runs to 14 residues. CDR1 MNHEY and CDR2 SVGAGI come from the germline V gene. V lost 6 bases, J lost 13 bases, and 24 bases lay in between. CDR3 nucleotide sequence: TGTGCCAGCAGCCCCGACCTCAGGCCAGAGGGAGTTTTCTTT. It yields the protein CASSPDLRPEGVFF.